The clone carrying this TCR beta chain was picked up many times. Its antigen is unidentified. The lymph nodes were axillary draining lymph nodes from breast cancer patients. The record originates from a study of breast tumors, draining lymph nodes, adjacent tissues. Germline values: CDR1 GTSNPN, CDR2 SVGIG (reference sequence). Trimming removed 2 bases from V and 3 bases from J; junction bases left unmatched: 9. This CDR3 has 15 residues. TCRdb analysed the multiplex PCR reads with MiXCR anew, one entry per CDR3 protein. The sample lists about 180,000 distinct CDR3 sequences, around 33% occurring once. General study points: That most tumor T cells come from lymph nodes remained unproven. Findings are consistent with lymph node origin and intratumoral expansion of most tumor T cells. Compared with lymph nodes, tumors were less diverse; compared with nontumor tissue, more.

The sequence derives from a female donor with breast cancer. Some clones in this sample may be carry-over from other donors' samples. Sequenced sample: axillary lymph node tissue. The rearrangement links TRBV30 to TRBJ1-2; TRBD1 aligns across 7 bases. The chain's CDR3 is CAWSHPRTGDYGYTF. The CDR3 nucleotides read TGTGCCTGGAGTCACCCCAGGACAGGAGACTATGGCTACACCTTC.